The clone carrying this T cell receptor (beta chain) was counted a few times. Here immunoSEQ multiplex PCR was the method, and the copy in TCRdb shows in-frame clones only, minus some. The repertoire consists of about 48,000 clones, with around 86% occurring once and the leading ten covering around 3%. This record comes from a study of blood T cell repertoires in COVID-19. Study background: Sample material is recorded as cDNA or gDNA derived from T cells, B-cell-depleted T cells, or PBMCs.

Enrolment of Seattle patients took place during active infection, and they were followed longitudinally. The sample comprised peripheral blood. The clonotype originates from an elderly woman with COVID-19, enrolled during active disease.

The CDR3 bases are TGTGCCAGTAGTCTCCGACAGGGATTCACTCGAGGGGGCAATGAAAAACTGTTTTTT. Translated: CASSLRQGFTRGGNEKLFF. This chain connects TRBV19 to TRBJ1-4, with 7 positions matching TRBD1. The CDR3 has 19 residues. The V and J ends lost 5 bases and 5 bases, in that order; junction bases with no gene match: 20. CDR1 is LNHDA and CDR2 is SQIVND in the germline V gene (reference sequence).